This note documents a single T cell receptor beta chain sequence. This sample is drawn from a study of T cell changes during pregnancy in multiple sclerosis. CDR1 and CDR2 (germline): MGHDK, SYGVNS. The germline V and J ends were trimmed by 6 bases and 6 bases, with 12 bases remaining between them. The CDR3 is made up of 13 amino acids. Sequencing used immunoSEQ multiplex PCR; TCRdb keeps in-frame clones, though not all of them. The table shows 50,000 to 65,000 clones, with about 88% occurring only once. This TCR came from a female donor with multiple sclerosis, enrolled in a pregnancy study. The chain links TRBV25-1 to TRBJ1-5, with a weak D call TRBD1 (5 bases). The sample was peripheral blood, taken after pregnancy. The CDR3 coding sequence is TGTGCCAGCAGCGCCACAGGTAGTCAGCCCCAGCATTTT. Translating gives CASSATGSQPQHF.